The rows below give T cell receptor beta chains drawn from one sample of a study of T cell responses to AZD1222 COVID-19 vaccine. Sequencing was performed with immunoSEQ multiplex PCR; in TCRdb, only in-frame clones are kept and a portion is missing. The sample consists of about 200,000 clones, over 85% of them appearing once. The specimen comprised peripheral blood, sampled 28 days after the second AZD1222 dose. The receptors here all came from an adult who received the AZD1222 COVID-19 vaccine. Each CDR3 is given with its conserved first and last residue. The D gene is left open where the match is weak. Rows may omit the clone size; those that give it use once, few, many or a size class.

v_call	clone_size	d_call	j_call	cdr3_aa	cdr3_nt
TRBV9	once	TRBD1	TRBJ2-3	CASSIRQGSTDTQYF	TGTGCCAGCAGCATCCGACAGGGGAGCACAGATACGCAGTATTTT
TRBV2	-	-	TRBJ1-4	CASSEALGGSANEKLFF	TGTGCCAGCAGTGAAGCGCTTGGGGGTAGCGCTAATGAAAAACTGTTTTTT
TRBV5-1	-	-	TRBJ2-2	CASSLFGPNTGELFF	TGCGCCAGCAGCTTGTTCGGACCGAACACCGGGGAGCTGTTTTTT
TRBV30	-	-	TRBJ1-1	CAWSVVTGGAEAFF	TGTGCCTGGAGTGTAGTCACAGGCGGGGCTGAAGCTTTCTTT
TRBV18	once	TRBD1	TRBJ2-2	CASSPPGQENTGELFF	TGTGCCAGCTCACCCCCGGGACAGGAGAACACCGGGGAGCTGTTTTTT
TRBV2	-	-	TRBJ1-2	CASSEGYGYTF	TGTGCCAGCAGTGAGGGGTATGGCTACACCTTC
TRBV18	-	-	TRBJ1-1	CASSPQGHLEAFF	TGTGCCAGCTCACCCCAAGGGCACTTAGAAGCTTTCTTT
TRBV6-5	-	-	TRBJ1-5	CASTGGAPNQPQHF	TGTGCCAGCACCGGGGGCGCCCCGAATCAGCCCCAGCATTTT
TRBV12-3/TRBV12-4	-	-	TRBJ1-6	CASSYRPSPLHF	TGTGCCAGCAGTTACCGTCCCTCACCCCTCCACTTT
TRBV27	once	-	TRBJ1-2	CASRNSDSLHGYTF	TGTGCCAGCAGAAACAGCGACAGCCTGCATGGCTACACCTTC
TRBV7-9	-	-	TRBJ1-6	CASSLGSYNSPLHF	TGTGCCAGCAGCTTGGGGTCCTATAATTCACCCCTCCACTTT
TRBV27	-	-	TRBJ1-5	CASSLSKGPYSNQPQHF	TGTGCCAGCAGTTTATCGAAGGGACCTTATAGCAATCAGCCCCAGCATTTT
TRBV4-2	-	-	TRBJ1-1	CASSQGGWQGGTEAFF	TGTGCCAGCAGCCAAGGGGGTTGGCAGGGAGGCACTGAAGCTTTCTTT
TRBV2	-	-	TRBJ1-4	CATQTPINEKLFF	TGTGCCACCCAGACCCCTATTAATGAAAAACTGTTTTTT
TRBV28	-	TRBD1	TRBJ1-6	CASTREGQFTSPLHF	TGTGCCAGCACCCGGGAGGGACAGTTCACTTCACCCCTCCACTTT
TRBV7-2	-	-	TRBJ1-1	CASSFSSTAHTLQAFF	TGTGCCAGCAGCTTCTCTTCGACAGCCCACACACTGCAAGCTTTCTTT
TRBV2	-	-	TRBJ2-3	CASSPGGPRADTQYF	TGTGCCAGCTCCCCGGGGGGCCCCAGGGCAGATACGCAGTATTTT
TRBV27	-	-	TRBJ2-7	CASSLKGVTYEQYF	TGTGCCAGCAGTTTGAAGGGGGTAACCTACGAGCAGTACTTC
TRBV29-1	-	-	TRBJ1-5	CSVVTQTNQPQHF	TGCAGCGTTGTTACCCAGACTAATCAGCCCCAGCATTTT
TRBV10-3	-	TRBD1	TRBJ1-2	CAITGLGGSGGYTF	TGTGCCATCACCGGGTTAGGGGGCTCAGGCGGCTACACCTTC
TRBV3-1/TRBV3-2	-	TRBD1	TRBJ1-2	CASSHPGQGGTNYGYTF	TGTGCCAGCAGCCACCCCGGACAGGGGGGGACTAACTATGGCTACACCTTC
TRBV6-2/TRBV6-3	-	-	TRBJ1-5	CASSHDGIYSNQPQHF	TGTGCCAGCAGCCATGACGGGATCTATAGCAATCAGCCCCAGCATTTT
TRBV30	-	-	TRBJ2-7	CAWCLGQSYEQYF	TGTGCCTGGTGCTTAGGACAGTCCTACGAGCAGTACTTC
TRBV7-2	-	TRBD1	TRBJ2-5	CASSRTGGETQYF	TGTGCCAGCAGCCGTACAGGGGGGGAGACCCAGTACTTC
TRBV12-1	-	-	TRBJ2-2	CASSPAVEGHHRNTGELFF	TGTGCCAGCAGCCCCGCCGTGGAGGGGCACCACCGGAACACCGGGGAGCTGTTTTTT
TRBV29-1	-	TRBD1	TRBJ1-1	CSVEGQEIAAFF	TGCAGCGTTGAGGGACAGGAGATTGCAGCTTTCTTT
TRBV10-3	-	TRBD1	TRBJ2-6	CAISTLDRATSSGANVLTF	TGTGCCATCAGCACCCTCGACAGGGCTACAAGCTCTGGGGCCAACGTCCTGACTTTC
TRBV12-3/TRBV12-4	-	-	TRBJ1-2	CASEIGAAGGYTF	TGTGCCTCGGAAATAGGCGCCGCCGGGGGCTACACCTTC
TRBV28	-	-	TRBJ1-6	CASRTTGSGGKGNNSPLHF	TGTGCCAGCAGAACTACCGGTAGTGGGGGAAAGGGCAATAATTCACCCCTCCACTTT
TRBV18	-	-	TRBJ1-1	CASRYINTEAFF	TGTGCCAGCAGGTACATTAACACTGAAGCTTTCTTT
TRBV7-9	once	TRBD1	TRBJ1-2	CASSFGQAYYGYTF	TGTGCCAGCAGCTTCGGACAGGCCTACTATGGCTACACCTTC
TRBV9	-	-	TRBJ1-2	CASSVGSNYGYTF	TGTGCCAGCAGCGTCGGGTCTAACTATGGCTACACCTTC
TRBV9	-	-	TRBJ1-1	CASTRAGANTEAFF	TGTGCCAGCACCCGGGCAGGGGCGAACACTGAAGCTTTCTTT
TRBV19	-	-	TRBJ1-1	CASSILGRSDTEAFF	TGTGCCAGTAGTATATTGGGCAGGTCCGACACTGAAGCTTTCTTT
TRBV27	-	-	TRBJ2-1	CASSFRQRDNEQFF	TGTGCCAGCAGTTTCAGGCAGAGGGACAATGAGCAGTTCTTC
TRBV4-2	-	-	TRBJ2-1	CASSLLGGADNEQFF	TGTGCCAGCAGCCTACTGGGGGGGGCAGACAATGAGCAGTTCTTC
TRBV11-2	-	-	TRBJ2-7	CATRWRDEQYF	TGTGCCACTAGATGGAGGGACGAGCAGTACTTC
TRBV28	-	-	TRBJ2-7	CASSLGDRTYEQYF	TGTGCCAGCAGTTTAGGAGACAGAACCTACGAGCAGTACTTC
TRBV19	-	-	TRBJ1-1	CASSKWDPDTEAFF	TGTGCCAGTAGTAAATGGGACCCCGACACTGAAGCTTTCTTT
TRBV29-1	-	-	TRBJ1-2	CSVPGRAGYTF	TGCAGCGTCCCCGGGAGGGCTGGCTACACCTTC
TRBV29-1	-	-	TRBJ1-2	CSVEGLNYGYTF	TGCAGCGTTGAGGGCCTTAACTATGGCTACACCTTC
TRBV6-5	-	-	TRBJ1-6	CASSVSRSDSPLHF	TGTGCCAGCTCGGTCAGCCGTTCGGATTCACCCCTCCACTTT
TRBV7-9	-	TRBD1	TRBJ1-3	CASSSNQGGRTPGNTIYF	TGTGCCAGCAGCTCAAATCAAGGGGGCCGGACACCTGGAAACACCATATATTTT
TRBV6-2/TRBV6-3	-	-	TRBJ1-1	CASSYGTGGMNTEAFF	TGTGCCAGCAGTTACGGCACGGGGGGGATGAACACTGAAGCTTTCTTT
TRBV7-2	-	TRBD1	TRBJ1-1	CASSQNTGVGTEAFF	TGTGCCAGCAGCCAAAATACAGGGGTGGGCACTGAAGCTTTCTTT
TRBV18	once	-	TRBJ1-4	CASSPTNEKLFF	TGTGCCAGCTCACCCACGAATGAAAAACTGTTTTTT
TRBV9	-	-	TRBJ1-1	CASSAGLLGSEAFF	TGTGCCAGCAGCGCCGGCCTCTTAGGCAGTGAAGCTTTCTTT
TRBV6-5	once	-	TRBJ1-1	CASRVILDTEAFF	TGTGCCAGCAGAGTTATCTTGGACACTGAAGCTTTCTTT
TRBV27	-	-	TRBJ1-1	CASRTGLVTEAFF	TGTGCCAGCAGAACAGGGCTAGTGACTGAAGCTTTCTTT
TRBV9	-	-	TRBJ1-1	CASSVAGAMGTEAFF	TGTGCCAGCAGCGTAGCGGGGGCGATGGGCACTGAAGCTTTCTTT
TRBV5-1	-	-	TRBJ1-3	CASSLDSGSGNTIYF	TGCGCCAGCAGCTTGGATTCAGGGTCTGGAAACACCATATATTTT
TRBV28	-	TRBD1	TRBJ1-2	CASSLSPTGGGYTF	TGTGCCAGCAGTTTATCCCCCACAGGGGGCGGCTACACCTTC
TRBV7-2	once	TRBD2	TRBJ2-1	CASSLLAGALYNEQFF	TGTGCCAGCAGCTTGTTAGCGGGGGCCTTATACAATGAGCAGTTCTTC